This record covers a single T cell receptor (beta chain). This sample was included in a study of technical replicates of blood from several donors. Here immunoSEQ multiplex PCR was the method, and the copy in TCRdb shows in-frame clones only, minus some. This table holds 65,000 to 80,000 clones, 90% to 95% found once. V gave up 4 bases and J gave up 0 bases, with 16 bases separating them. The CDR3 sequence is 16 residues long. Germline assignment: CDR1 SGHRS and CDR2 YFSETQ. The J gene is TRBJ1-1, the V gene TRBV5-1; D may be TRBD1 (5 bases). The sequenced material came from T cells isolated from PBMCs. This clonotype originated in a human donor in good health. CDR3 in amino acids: CASSLGDLSMNTEAFF. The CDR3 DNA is TGCGCCAGCAGCCTCGGGGACTTATCTATGAACACTGAAGCTTTCTTT.